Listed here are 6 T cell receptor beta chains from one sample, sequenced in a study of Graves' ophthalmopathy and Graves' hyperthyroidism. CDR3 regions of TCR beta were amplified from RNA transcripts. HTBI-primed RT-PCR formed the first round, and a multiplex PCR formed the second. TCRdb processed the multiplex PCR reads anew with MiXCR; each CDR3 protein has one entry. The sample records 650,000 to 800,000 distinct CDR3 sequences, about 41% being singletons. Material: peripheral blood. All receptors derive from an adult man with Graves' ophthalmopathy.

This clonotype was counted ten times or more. DNA for the CDR3: TGCAGTGCTAGAGGTGGGGGGGACAGAGTTCAAACCTATGGCTACACCTTC. This sequence encodes CSARGGGDRVQTYGYTF. The rearrangement joins TRBV20-1 to TRBJ1-2, with 7 bases aligning to TRBD1. The CDR3 consists of 17 residues. Germline V gene sequence: CDR1 DFQATT, CDR2 SNEGSKA (reference sequence). The ends lost 1 base at V and 4 bases at J; junction bases unmatched: 15.

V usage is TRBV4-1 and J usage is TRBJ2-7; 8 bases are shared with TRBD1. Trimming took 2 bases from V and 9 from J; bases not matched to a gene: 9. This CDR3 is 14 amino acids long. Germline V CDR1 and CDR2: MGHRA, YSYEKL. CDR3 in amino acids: CASSQFRGQARQYF. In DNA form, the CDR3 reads TGCGCCAGCAGCCAATTTCGGGGACAGGCACGGCAGTACTTC.

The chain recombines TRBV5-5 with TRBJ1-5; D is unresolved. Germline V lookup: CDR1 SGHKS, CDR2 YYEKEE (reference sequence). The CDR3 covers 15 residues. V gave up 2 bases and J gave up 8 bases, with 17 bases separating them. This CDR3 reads CASSLASDLLEPQHF. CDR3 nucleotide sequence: TGTGCCAGCAGCTTAGCGTCGGACCTGTTGGAGCCCCAGCATTTT.

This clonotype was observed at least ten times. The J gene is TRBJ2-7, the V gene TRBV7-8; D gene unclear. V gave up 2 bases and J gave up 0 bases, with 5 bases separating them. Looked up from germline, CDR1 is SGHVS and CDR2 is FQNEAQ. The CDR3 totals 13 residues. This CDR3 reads CASSLPASYEQYF. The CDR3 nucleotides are TGTGCCAGCAGCTTACCAGCCTCCTACGAGCAGTACTTC.

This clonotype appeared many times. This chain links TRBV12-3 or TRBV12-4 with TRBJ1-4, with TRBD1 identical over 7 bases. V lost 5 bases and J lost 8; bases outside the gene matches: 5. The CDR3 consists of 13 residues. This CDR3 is CASSSLQGEKLFF. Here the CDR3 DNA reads TGTGCCAGCAGTAGCTTACAGGGGGAAAAACTGTTTTTT.

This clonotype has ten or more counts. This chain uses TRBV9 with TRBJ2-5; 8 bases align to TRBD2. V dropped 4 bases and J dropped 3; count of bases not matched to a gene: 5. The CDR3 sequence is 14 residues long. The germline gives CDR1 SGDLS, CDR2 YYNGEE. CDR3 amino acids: CASSPGRGEETQYF. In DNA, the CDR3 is TGTGCCAGCAGCCCCGGGAGGGGTGAAGAGACCCAGTACTTC.